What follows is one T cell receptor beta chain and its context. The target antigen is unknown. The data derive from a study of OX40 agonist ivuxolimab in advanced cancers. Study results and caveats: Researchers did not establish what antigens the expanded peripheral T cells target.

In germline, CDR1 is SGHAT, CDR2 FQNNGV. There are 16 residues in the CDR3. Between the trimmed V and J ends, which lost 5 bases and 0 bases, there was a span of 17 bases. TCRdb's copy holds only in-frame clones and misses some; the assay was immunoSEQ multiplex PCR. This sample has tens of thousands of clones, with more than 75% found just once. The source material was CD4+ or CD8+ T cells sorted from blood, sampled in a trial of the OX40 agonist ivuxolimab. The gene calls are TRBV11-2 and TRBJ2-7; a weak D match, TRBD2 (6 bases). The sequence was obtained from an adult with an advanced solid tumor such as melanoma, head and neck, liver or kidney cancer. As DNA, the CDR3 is TGTGCCAGCAGCCGACGCGGAGCGGGTAGCTCCTACGAGCAGTACGTC. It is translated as CASSRRGAGSSYEQYV.